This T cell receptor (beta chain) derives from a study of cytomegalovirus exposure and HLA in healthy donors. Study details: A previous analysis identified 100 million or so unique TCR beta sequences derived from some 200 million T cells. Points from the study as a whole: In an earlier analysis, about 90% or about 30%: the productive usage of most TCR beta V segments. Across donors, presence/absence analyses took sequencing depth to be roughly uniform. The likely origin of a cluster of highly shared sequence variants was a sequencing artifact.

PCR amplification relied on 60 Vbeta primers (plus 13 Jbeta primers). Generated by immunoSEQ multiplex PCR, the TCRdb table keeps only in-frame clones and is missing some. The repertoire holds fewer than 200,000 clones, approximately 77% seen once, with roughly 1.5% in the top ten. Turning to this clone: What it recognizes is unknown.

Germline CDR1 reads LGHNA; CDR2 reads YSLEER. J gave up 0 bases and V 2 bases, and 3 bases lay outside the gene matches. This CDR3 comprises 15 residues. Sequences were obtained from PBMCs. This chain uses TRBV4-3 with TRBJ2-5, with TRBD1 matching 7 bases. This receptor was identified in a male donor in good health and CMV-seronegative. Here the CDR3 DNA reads TGCGCCAGCAGCCAACAGGACAGGAACCAAGAGACCCAGTACTTC. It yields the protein CASSQQDRNQETQYF.